These 28 T cell receptor beta chains were sequenced from one sample in a study of PD-L1 blockade in urothelial cancer. The data were produced by immunoSEQ multiplex PCR, yet TCRdb's version contains in-frame clones alone and is incomplete. The sample holds roughly 41,000 clones, approximately 80% seen once. The source was PBMCs, collected around atezolizumab (anti-PD-L1) treatment. These TCRs come from a man aged 55 to 70 with urothelial cancer.

J is TRBJ2-3 and V is TRBV10-3; 8 bases agree with TRBD2. The CDR3 runs 15 residues. Trimming at V came to 2 bases and at J to 0 bases, leaving 1 base not matched to a gene. The germline CDR1 and CDR2 sequences are ENHRY and SYGVKD. The CDR3 spells CAISETGGSTDTQYF. The CDR3 nucleotides are TGTGCCATCAGTGAGACGGGGGGGAGCACAGATACGCAGTATTTT.

This clone was picked up a small number of times. In nucleotides, the CDR3 is TGTGCCAGCAGTCGTGAGAGCGGGGCCAACGTCCTGACTTTC. Its protein is CASSRESGANVLTF. V is TRBV2 and J is TRBJ2-6; no reliable D call. V was clipped by 5 bases and J by 4 bases, with 9 bases between them. Germline CDR1 is SNHLY and CDR2 is FYNNEI. CDR3 size: 14 residues.

This clone was counted a few times. The chain couples TRBV6-5 to TRBJ2-5; 10 nucleotides agree with TRBD1. The CDR3 spans 16 residues. The trim removed 3 bases at V and 2 bases at J, leaving 6 bases unmatched. The germline gives CDR1 MNHEY, CDR2 SVGAGI. CDR3 nucleotides: TGTGCCAGCAGTTATTTAAAGGACAGGGGGCAAGAGACCCAGTACTTC. This translates into CASSYLKDRGQETQYF.

J is TRBJ2-7 and V is TRBV5-5; D perhaps matches TRBD2 (5 bases). Germline V gives CDR1 SGHKS, CDR2 YYEKEE (reference sequence). This CDR3 spans 14 amino acids. V was cut by 0 bases and J by 7 bases, with 14 bases left in between. The CDR3 DNA follows: TGTGCCAGCAGCTTGGGAGGGTCCCTCATGGAGCAGTACTTC. It encodes CASSLGGSLMEQYF.

The V call is TRBV4-2, the J call TRBJ1-2; D possibly corresponds to TRBD1 (5 bases). Per the germline V gene, CDR1 is LGHNA and CDR2 is YNFKEQ. This CDR3 region has 15 residues. Deletions cut 1 base from V and 1 base from J, with 10 bases between. As DNA, the CDR3 is TGTGCCAGCAGCCAAGTACAGGTGGATAACTATGGCTACACCTTC. This translates into CASSQVQVDNYGYTF.

The count of this clone is one. The rearrangement uses TRBV5-6 and TRBJ1-6, with D unresolved. Trimming shortened V by 7 bases and J by 10 bases, and 15 bases separated the two germline ends. This CDR3 has 13 amino acids. CDR1 is SGHDT and CDR2 is YYEEEE in the germline V gene. CDR3 sequence reads: CASGAGSWSPLHF. The CDR3, as DNA: TGTGCCAGCGGTGCAGGCTCTTGGTCACCCCTCCACTTT. Variable domain in full (rest from reference TRBV5-6 and TRBJ1-6): DAGVTQSPTHLIKTRGQQVTLRCSPKSGHDTVSWYQQALGQGPQFIFQYYEEEERQRGNFPDRFSGHQFPNYSSELNVNALLLGDSALYLCASGAGSWSPLHFGNGTRLTVT.

The chain joins TRBV7-3 to TRBJ2-2, with D hard to call. This CDR3 region has 14 residues. The V end lost 5 bases, the J end lost 7 bases, and 14 bases lay between the germline ends. The germline V gene has CDR1 SGHTA and CDR2 FQGTGA. The CDR3 nucleotides read TGTGCCAGCAGCCCCCAGAGACTTGGCGGGGAGCTGTTTTTT. It codes for CASSPQRLGGELFF.

This chain connects TRBV28 to TRBJ2-2; D is possibly TRBD2 (6 bases). CDR1 MDHEN and CDR2 SYDVKM come from the germline V gene. Trimming stripped 3 bases from V and 0 bases from J, with 8 bases between. The CDR3 has 15 residues. CDR3 protein: CASSFGGANTGELFF. The CDR3 DNA follows: TGTGCCAGCAGTTTTGGCGGGGCGAACACCGGGGAGCTGTTTTTT.

This clone came up once. Mismatch with germline at one junction end may stem from a read error. The chain uses TRBV7-7 and TRBJ2-4; possible D gene TRBD1, 6 bases. The CDR3 length is 17 residues. Germline CDR1 is SSHAT and CDR2 is FNYEAQ (reference sequence). CDR3 region: CASSSGQSRIAKNIQYF. As DNA, the CDR3 is TGTGCTAGCAGCTCAGGACAGTCCCGAATAGCCAAAAACATTCAGTACTTC.

The J gene is TRBJ2-7, the V gene TRBV5-5; 7 nucleotides align to TRBD2. The CDR3 runs 11 residues. CDR1 SGHKS and CDR2 YYEKEE come from the germline V gene (reference sequence). With 4 bases clipped from V and 11 bases from J, the junction kept 6 bases outside the gene matches. This CDR3 reads CASSAVGREYF. The CDR3 region has the DNA TGTGCCAGCAGCGCCGTTGGGAGGGAGTACTTC.

The chain couples TRBV5-1 to TRBJ2-7, with 9 bases identical to TRBD2. The CDR3 is 15 residues long. CDR1 SGHRS and CDR2 YFSETQ come from the germline V gene. The V segment lost 4 bases and the J segment 1 base; nucleotides outside the gene matches: 6. CDR3 region: CASSLDSGRSYEQYF. The CDR3 DNA follows: TGCGCCAGCAGCCTGGATAGCGGGAGATCCTACGAGCAGTACTTC.

The chain employs TRBV16 and TRBJ2-7, with 9 positions matching TRBD1. V lost 3 bases to trimming and J lost 6 bases; unmatched junction nucleotides: 9. The CDR3 consists of 15 residues. Germline V gives CDR1 KGHSY, CDR2 FQNENV. DNA for the CDR3: TGTGCCAGCAGCCATCCGGGACAGGGATTAGGCGAGCAGTACTTC. The encoded protein is CASSHPGQGLGEQYF. Combining the CDR3 with reference TRBV16 and TRBJ2-7 gives the whole variable domain GEEVAQTPKHLVRGEGQKAKLYCAPIKGHSYVFWYQQVLKNEFKFLISFQNENVFDETGMPKERFSAKCLPNSPCSLEIQATKLEDSAVYFCASSHPGQGLGEQYFGPGTRLTVT.

In this sample, this clone turned up a few times. The rearrangement joins TRBV6-5 to TRBJ1-5, with 8 nucleotides matching TRBD1. This CDR3 is built from 15 residues. J gave up 1 base and V 6 bases, and 5 bases lay outside the gene matches. CDR1 is MNHEY, CDR2 SVGAGI, per germline. CDR3 sequence reads: CASRPTGASNQPQHF. CDR3 DNA: TGTGCCAGCAGACCGACAGGGGCAAGCAATCAGCCCCAGCATTTT.

The rearrangement joins TRBV4-1 to TRBJ1-1; 10 bases align to TRBD1. The trim removed 5 bases at V and 3 bases at J, leaving 6 bases unmatched. This CDR3 is built from 15 residues. Germline CDR1 and CDR2: MGHRA and YSYEKL. The CDR3, as DNA: TGCGCCAGCAGCTTGACAGGGGGCAGGGACACTGAAGCTTTCTTT. Protein product: CASSLTGGRDTEAFF.

The V call is TRBV23-1, the J call TRBJ2-5; D is possibly TRBD1 (5 bases). TRBV23-1 has ORF status, its function being uncertain. The CDR3 has 14 amino acids. With 3 bases removed from V and 5 bases from J, the gap between germline ends came to 13 bases. CDR3 sequence reads: CASSQVQGRETQYF. The CDR3 DNA reads TGCGCCAGCAGTCAGGTCCAGGGTAGGGAGACCCAGTACTTC.

V gene TRBV6-5 combines with J gene TRBJ2-5, with D possibly being TRBD2 (6 bases). This CDR3 has 15 amino acids. V gave up 0 bases and J gave up 5 bases, with 13 bases separating them. The germline V gene has CDR1 MNHEY and CDR2 SVGAGI. CDR3 nucleotide sequence: TGTGCCAGCAGTTACTCCACAGCGGAGGGGGAGACCCAGTACTTC. Translating it yields CASSYSTAEGETQYF.

The rearrangement uses TRBV29-1 and TRBJ2-7; the match to TRBD2 covers 8 bases. Unmatched junction bases numbered 12, after V lost 6 bases and J lost 2 bases. The CDR3 spans 15 residues. The germline CDR1 and CDR2 sequences are SQVTM and ANQGSEA. The DNA for the CDR3 is TGCAGCGTGAGACGGGGGGGCGAAGGTCCCTACGAGCAGTACTTC. It specifies CSVRRGGEGPYEQYF.

This clone was observed a single time. Other DNA sequences in the sample encode the same CDR3. This chain links TRBV20-1 with TRBJ2-5; 7 bases align to TRBD2. Germline values: CDR1 DFQATT, CDR2 SNEGSKA (reference sequence). The junction had 0 bases not matched to a gene; V was cut back by 3 bases and J by 5 bases. The CDR3 covers 11 residues. CDR3 sequence: CSASGGETQYF. The CDR3 DNA reads as TGCAGTGCTAGCGGGGGGGAGACCCAGTACTTC.

V and J are TRBV28 and TRBJ2-7; D possibly corresponds to TRBD2 (6 bases). Germline loops: CDR1 MDHEN, CDR2 SYDVKM. V was trimmed by 5 bases and J by 7 bases, leaving 24 bases between them. The CDR3 covers 16 residues. In DNA, the CDR3 is TGTGCCAGCAGTCCGCTGCTGGGTCTCGCTGGGGGGGAGCAGTACTTC. Protein product: CASSPLLGLAGGEQYF.

The rearrangement uses TRBV7-8 and TRBJ1-3; TRBD1 is a possible D gene (6 bases). Trimming pared 2 bases from V and 1 base from J, leaving 9 bases between. CDR3 size: 15 residues. Germline V gene lookup returns CDR1 SGHVS and CDR2 FQNEAQ. The CDR3, as DNA: TGTGCCAGCAGCTTATGGGGGCGATCTGGAAACACCATATATTTT. Translating it yields CASSLWGRSGNTIYF.

The rearrangement uses TRBV30 and TRBJ2-3; 8 bases line up with TRBD2. V dropped 3 bases and J dropped 0; count of bases not matched to a gene: 5. The length of the CDR3 is 15 residues. Germline assignment: CDR1 GTSNPN and CDR2 SVGIG (reference sequence). CDR3 residues: CAWRGGGTSTDTQYF. Written as DNA, the CDR3 is TGTGCCTGGAGGGGCGGGGGGACTAGCACAGATACGCAGTATTTT.

The chain is built from TRBV4-2 and TRBJ1-1; 11 bases match TRBD1. V shed 1 base and J 3 bases; nucleotides not matched to a gene: 19. The CDR3 totals 21 residues. The germline V gene encodes CDR1 LGHNA and CDR2 YNFKEQ. The CDR3 protein is CASSQGIAWYRTGGSDTEAFF. For the CDR3, the DNA is TGTGCCAGCAGCCAAGGAATAGCTTGGTACAGGACAGGGGGCAGCGACACTGAAGCTTTCTTT.

This chain joins TRBV6-5 and TRBJ2-5; a weak D match, TRBD1 (5 bases). Trimming stripped 5 bases from V and 5 bases from J, with 18 bases between. CDR1 and CDR2 (germline): MNHEY, SVGAGI. CDR3 size: 15 residues. DNA for the CDR3: TGTGCCAGCAGTCGTACATGGGGCGCCGGGGAGACCCAGTACTTC. Translation gives CASSRTWGAGETQYF.

The chain joins TRBV27 to TRBJ2-5, with 9 nucleotides matching TRBD2. Germline V lookup: CDR1 MNHEY, CDR2 SMNVEV (reference sequence). The CDR3 contains 14 residues. V gave up 5 bases and J gave up 4 bases; unmatched junction bases: 5. This chain's CDR3 is CASSPGTSRETQYF. CDR3 coding DNA: TGTGCCAGCAGTCCGGGGACTAGCAGAGAGACCCAGTACTTC.

This sequence joins TRBV2 and TRBJ2-2; 8 bases align to TRBD2. The germline V gene encodes CDR1 SNHLY and CDR2 FYNNEI. V gave up 4 bases and J gave up 6 bases; unmatched junction bases: 13. The CDR3 is 17 amino acids. The CDR3 reads CASSGTLELAVPGELFF. The DNA for the CDR3 is TGTGCCAGCAGTGGAACCCTGGAACTAGCGGTCCCCGGGGAGCTGTTTTTT.

The chain joins TRBV11-2 to TRBJ2-2; D possibly corresponds to TRBD1 (6 bases). The CDR3 spans 14 residues. V lost 3 bases and J 5 bases, leaving 10 bases between the germline ends. Germline V gene data show CDR1 as SGHAT and CDR2 as FQNNGV. CDR3 nucleotides: TGTGCCAGCAGCTTGGGACAATTAACCGGGGAGCTGTTTTTT. Its translation is CASSLGQLTGELFF.

The V call is TRBV7-9, the J call TRBJ2-3; 7 bases agree with TRBD2. V lost 3 bases and J lost 2; bases outside the gene matches: 5. Germline V gene lookup returns CDR1 SEHNR and CDR2 FQNEAQ (reference sequence). The CDR3 is made up of 15 amino acids. The CDR3 coding sequence is TGTGCCAGCAGCTTGGTAGCGGGCGTCACAGATACGCAGTATTTT. It codes for CASSLVAGVTDTQYF.

This clone has a single count. The chain combines TRBV11-3 with TRBJ2-3; 9 bases fit TRBD1. The CDR3 runs to 15 residues. J lost 2 bases, V lost 3 bases, and 3 bases had no gene match. Germline lookup yields CDR1 SGHNT and CDR2 YENEEA. The CDR3 protein is CASSLRDRATDTQYF. The CDR3 nucleotides are TGTGCCAGCAGCTTGCGGGACAGGGCCACAGATACGCAGTATTTT.